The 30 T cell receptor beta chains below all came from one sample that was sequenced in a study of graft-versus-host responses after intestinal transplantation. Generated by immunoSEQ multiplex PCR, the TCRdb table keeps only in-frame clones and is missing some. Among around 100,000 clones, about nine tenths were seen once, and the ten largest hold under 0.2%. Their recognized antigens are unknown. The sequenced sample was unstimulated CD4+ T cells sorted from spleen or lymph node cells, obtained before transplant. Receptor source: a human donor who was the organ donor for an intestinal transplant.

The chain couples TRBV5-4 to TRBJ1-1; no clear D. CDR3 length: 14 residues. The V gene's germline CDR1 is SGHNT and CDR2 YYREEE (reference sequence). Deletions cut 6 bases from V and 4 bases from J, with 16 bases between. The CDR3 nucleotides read TGTGCCAGCACCCGAACGGGAGGGAGCACTGAAGCTTTCTTT. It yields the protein CASTRTGGSTEAFF.

The CDR3 region is CAISSGTFPYNTGELFF. The CDR3 DNA follows: TGTGCCATCAGCTCCGGGACATTTCCCTATAACACCGGGGAGCTGTTTTTT. This rearrangement joins TRBV10-3 to TRBJ2-2; a weak D match, TRBD1 (6 bases). There are 17 residues in the CDR3. V lost 6 bases and J 2 bases, leaving 19 bases between the germline ends. Germline V gives CDR1 ENHRY, CDR2 SYGVKD.

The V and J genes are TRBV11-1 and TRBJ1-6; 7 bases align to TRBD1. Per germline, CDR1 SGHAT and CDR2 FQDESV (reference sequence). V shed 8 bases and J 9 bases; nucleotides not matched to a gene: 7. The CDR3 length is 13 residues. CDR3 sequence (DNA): TGTGCCAGCGCATCCAAGGGGGCTTCACCCCTCCACTTT. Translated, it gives CASASKGASPLHF.

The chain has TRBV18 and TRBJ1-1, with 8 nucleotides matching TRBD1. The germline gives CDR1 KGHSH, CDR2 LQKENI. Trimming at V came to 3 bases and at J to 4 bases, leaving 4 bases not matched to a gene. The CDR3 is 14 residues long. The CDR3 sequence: CASSPQGAGTEAFF. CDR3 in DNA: TGTGCCAGCTCACCTCAGGGGGCTGGCACTGAAGCTTTCTTT.

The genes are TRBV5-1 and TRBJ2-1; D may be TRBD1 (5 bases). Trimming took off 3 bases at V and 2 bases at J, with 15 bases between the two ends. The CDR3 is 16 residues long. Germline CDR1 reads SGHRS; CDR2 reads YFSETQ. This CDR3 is CASSSQSRTTYNEQFF. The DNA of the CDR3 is TGCGCCAGCAGCTCCCAATCTAGGACAACCTACAATGAGCAGTTCTTC.

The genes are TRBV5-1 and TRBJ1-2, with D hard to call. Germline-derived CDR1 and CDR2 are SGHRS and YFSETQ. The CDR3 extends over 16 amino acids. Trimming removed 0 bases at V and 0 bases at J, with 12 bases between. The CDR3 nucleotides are TGCGCCAGCAGCTTGGCCAAGAGAGGGACTAACTATGGCTACACCTTC. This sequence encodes CASSLAKRGTNYGYTF.

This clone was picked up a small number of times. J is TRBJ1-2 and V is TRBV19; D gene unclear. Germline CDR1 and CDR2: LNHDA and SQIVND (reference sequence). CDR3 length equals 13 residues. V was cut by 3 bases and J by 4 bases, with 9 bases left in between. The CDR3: CASSMGRVYGYTF. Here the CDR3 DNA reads TGTGCCAGTAGTATGGGGAGGGTCTATGGCTACACCTTC. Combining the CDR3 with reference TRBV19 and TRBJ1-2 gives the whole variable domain DGGITQSPKYLFRKEGQNVTLSCEQNLNHDAMYWYRQDPGQGLRLIYYSQIVNDFQKGDIAEGYSVSREKKESFPLTVTSAQKNPTAFYLCASSMGRVYGYTFGSGTRLTVV.

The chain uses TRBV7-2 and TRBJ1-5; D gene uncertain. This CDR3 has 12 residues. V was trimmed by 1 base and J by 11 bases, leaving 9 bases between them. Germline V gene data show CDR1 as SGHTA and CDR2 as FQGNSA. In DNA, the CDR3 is TGTGCCAGCAGCTTAGGCAATACAGCCCAGCATTTT. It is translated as CASSLGNTAQHF.

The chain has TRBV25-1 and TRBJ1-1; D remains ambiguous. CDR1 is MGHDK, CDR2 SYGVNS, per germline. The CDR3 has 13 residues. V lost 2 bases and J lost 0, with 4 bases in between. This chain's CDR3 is CASSEEVNTEAFF. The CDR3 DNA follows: TGTGCCAGCAGTGAAGAGGTGAACACTGAAGCTTTCTTT.

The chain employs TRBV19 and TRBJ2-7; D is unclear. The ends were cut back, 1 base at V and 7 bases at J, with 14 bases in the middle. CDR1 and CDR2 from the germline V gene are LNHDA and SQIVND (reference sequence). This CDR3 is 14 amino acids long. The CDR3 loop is CASSIALTPKEQYF. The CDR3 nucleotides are TGTGCCAGTAGTATAGCCCTGACACCTAAGGAGCAGTACTTC.

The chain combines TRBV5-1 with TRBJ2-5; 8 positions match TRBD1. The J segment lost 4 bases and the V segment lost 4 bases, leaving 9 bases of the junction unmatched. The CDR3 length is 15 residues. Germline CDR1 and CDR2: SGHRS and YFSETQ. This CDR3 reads CASSTRGQGSETQYF. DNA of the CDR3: TGCGCCAGCAGCACCAGGGGGCAGGGTTCAGAGACCCAGTACTTC.

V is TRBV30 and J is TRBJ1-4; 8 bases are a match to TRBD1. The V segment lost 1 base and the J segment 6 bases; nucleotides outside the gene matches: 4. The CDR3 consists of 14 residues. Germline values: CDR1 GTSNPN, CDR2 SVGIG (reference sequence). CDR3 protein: CAWSEDRGDEKLFF. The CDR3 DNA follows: TGTGCCTGGAGTGAAGACAGGGGAGATGAAAAACTGTTTTTT.

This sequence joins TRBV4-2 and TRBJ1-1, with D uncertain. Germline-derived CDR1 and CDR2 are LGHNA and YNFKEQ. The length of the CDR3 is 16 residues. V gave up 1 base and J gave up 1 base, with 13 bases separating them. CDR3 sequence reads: CASSQAGLHGNTEAFF. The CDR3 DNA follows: TGTGCCAGCAGCCAAGCGGGTTTACACGGGAACACTGAAGCTTTCTTT.

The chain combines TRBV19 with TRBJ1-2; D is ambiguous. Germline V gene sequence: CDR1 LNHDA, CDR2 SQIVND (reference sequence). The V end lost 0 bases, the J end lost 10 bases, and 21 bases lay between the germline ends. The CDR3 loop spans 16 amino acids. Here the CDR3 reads CASSIDSRFRYVVYTF. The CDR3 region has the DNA TGTGCCAGTAGTATAGATTCGCGGTTCCGCTACGTCGTCTACACCTTC.

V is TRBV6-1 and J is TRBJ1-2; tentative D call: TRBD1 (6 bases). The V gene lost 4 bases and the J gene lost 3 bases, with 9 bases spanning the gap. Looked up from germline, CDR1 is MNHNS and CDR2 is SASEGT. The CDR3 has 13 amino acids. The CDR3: CASSAQGDYGYTF. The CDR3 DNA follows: TGTGCCAGCAGTGCACAGGGTGACTATGGCTACACCTTC.

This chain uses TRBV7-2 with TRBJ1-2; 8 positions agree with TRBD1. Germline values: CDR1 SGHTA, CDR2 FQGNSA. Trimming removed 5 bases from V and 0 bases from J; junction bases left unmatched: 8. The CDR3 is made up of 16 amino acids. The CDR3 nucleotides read TGTGCCAGCAGCCTCCGGGGGACAGGCTCTAACTATGGCTACACCTTC. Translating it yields CASSLRGTGSNYGYTF.

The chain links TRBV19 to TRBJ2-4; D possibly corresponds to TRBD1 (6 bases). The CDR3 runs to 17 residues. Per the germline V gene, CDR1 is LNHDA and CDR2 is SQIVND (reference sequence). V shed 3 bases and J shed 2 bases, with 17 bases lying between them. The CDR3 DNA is TGTGCCAGTAGTATCCAGATGAACAGGGTCCCCAAAAACATTCAGTACTTC. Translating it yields CASSIQMNRVPKNIQYF.

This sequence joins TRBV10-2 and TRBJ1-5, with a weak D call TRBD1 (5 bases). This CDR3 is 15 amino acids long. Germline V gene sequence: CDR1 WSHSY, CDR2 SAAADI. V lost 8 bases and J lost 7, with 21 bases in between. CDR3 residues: CASRGPGLTGQPQHF. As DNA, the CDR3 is TGCGCCAGCCGAGGACCGGGTCTTACAGGCCAGCCCCAGCATTTT.

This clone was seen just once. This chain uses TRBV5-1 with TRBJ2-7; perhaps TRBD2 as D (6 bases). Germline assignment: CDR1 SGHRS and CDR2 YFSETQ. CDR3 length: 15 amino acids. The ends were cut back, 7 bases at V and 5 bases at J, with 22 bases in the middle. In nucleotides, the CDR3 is TGCGCCAGCGCCTTAGGAGCGGGCAGGGTGAACGAGCAGTACTTC. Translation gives CASALGAGRVNEQYF.

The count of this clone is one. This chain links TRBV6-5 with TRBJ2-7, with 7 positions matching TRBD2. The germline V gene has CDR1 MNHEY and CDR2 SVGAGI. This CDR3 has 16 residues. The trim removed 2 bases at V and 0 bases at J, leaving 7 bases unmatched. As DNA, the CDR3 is TGTGCCAGCAGTTACCCCCTAGCGGTTCTCTCCTACGAGCAGTACTTC. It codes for CASSYPLAVLSYEQYF.

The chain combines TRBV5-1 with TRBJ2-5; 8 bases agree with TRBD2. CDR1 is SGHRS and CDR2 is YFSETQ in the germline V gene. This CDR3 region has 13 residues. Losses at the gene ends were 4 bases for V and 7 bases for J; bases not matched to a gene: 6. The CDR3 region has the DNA TGCGCCAGCAGCATAGGACTAGCTGGGACCCAGTACTTC. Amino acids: CASSIGLAGTQYF.

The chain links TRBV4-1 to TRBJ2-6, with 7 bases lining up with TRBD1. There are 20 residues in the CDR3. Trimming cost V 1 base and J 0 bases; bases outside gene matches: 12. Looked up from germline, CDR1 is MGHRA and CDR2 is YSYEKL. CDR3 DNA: TGCGCCAGCAGCCAAGGAGATGGGGACAGCTTTCTCTCTGGGGCCAACGTCCTGACTTTC. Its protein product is CASSQGDGDSFLSGANVLTF.

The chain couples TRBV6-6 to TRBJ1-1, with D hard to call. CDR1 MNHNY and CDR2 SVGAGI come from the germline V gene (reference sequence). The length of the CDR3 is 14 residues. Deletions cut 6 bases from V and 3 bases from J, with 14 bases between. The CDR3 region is CASRLTYTDTEAFF. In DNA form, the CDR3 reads TGTGCCAGCAGGCTGACATATACGGACACTGAAGCTTTCTTT.

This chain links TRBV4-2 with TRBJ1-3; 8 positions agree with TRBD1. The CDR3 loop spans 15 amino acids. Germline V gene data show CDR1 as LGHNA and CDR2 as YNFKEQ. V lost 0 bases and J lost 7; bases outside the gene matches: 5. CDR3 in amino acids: CASSQDWTGLNTIYF. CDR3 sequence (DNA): TGTGCCAGCAGCCAAGATTGGACAGGGTTGAACACCATATATTTT.

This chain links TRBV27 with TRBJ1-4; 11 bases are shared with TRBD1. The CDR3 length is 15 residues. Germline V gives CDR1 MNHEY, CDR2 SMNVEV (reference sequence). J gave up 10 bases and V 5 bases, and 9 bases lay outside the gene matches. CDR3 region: CASSLLPGTGGKLFF. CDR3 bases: TGTGCCAGCAGTCTACTTCCCGGGACAGGGGGAAAACTGTTTTTT.

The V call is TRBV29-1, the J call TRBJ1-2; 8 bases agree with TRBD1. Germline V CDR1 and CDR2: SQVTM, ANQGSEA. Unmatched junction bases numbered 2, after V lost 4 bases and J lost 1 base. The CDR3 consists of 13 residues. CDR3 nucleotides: TGCAGCGTTGTTACAGGGGGTAACTATGGCTACACCTTC. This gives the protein CSVVTGGNYGYTF.

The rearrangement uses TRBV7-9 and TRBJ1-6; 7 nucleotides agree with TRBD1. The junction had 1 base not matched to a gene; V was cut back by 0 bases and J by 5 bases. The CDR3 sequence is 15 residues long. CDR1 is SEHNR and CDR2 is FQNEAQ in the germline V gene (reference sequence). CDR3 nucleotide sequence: TGTGCCAGCAGCTTAGCTACAGGGGATAATTCACCCCTCCACTTT. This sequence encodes CASSLATGDNSPLHF.

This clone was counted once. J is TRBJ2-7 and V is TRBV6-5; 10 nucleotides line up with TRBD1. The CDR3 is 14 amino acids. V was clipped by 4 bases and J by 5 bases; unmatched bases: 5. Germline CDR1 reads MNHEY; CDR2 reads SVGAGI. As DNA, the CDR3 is TGTGCCAGCAGTTTTTGGGACAGGGGAGACGAGCAGTACTTC. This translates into CASSFWDRGDEQYF.

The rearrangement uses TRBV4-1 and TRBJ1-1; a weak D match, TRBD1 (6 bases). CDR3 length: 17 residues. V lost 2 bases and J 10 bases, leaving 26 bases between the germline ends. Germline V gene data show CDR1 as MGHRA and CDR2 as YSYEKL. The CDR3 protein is CASSQYGAVRAEGGAFF. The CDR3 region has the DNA TGCGCCAGCAGCCAATACGGGGCAGTGAGGGCCGAAGGGGGAGCTTTCTTT.

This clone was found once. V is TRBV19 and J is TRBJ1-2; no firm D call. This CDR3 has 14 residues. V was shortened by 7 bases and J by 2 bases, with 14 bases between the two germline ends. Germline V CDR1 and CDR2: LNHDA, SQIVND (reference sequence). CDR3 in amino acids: CASKSQSGNYGYTF. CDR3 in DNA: TGTGCCAGTAAATCGCAATCCGGGAACTATGGCTACACCTTC.